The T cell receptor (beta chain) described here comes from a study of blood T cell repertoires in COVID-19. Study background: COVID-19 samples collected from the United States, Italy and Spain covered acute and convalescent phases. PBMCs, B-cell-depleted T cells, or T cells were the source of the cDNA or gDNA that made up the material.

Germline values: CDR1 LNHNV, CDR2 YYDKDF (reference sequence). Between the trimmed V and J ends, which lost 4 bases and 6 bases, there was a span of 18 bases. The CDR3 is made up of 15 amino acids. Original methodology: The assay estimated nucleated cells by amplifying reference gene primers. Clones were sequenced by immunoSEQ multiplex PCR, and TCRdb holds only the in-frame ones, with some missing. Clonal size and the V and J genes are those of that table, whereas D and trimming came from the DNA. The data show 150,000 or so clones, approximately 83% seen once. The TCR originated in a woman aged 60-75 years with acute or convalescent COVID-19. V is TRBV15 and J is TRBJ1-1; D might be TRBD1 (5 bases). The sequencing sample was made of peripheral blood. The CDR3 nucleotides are TGTGCCACCAGCACAGGGCAGCATTTCGTCCCTGAAGCTTTCTTT. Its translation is CATSTGQHFVPEAFF.